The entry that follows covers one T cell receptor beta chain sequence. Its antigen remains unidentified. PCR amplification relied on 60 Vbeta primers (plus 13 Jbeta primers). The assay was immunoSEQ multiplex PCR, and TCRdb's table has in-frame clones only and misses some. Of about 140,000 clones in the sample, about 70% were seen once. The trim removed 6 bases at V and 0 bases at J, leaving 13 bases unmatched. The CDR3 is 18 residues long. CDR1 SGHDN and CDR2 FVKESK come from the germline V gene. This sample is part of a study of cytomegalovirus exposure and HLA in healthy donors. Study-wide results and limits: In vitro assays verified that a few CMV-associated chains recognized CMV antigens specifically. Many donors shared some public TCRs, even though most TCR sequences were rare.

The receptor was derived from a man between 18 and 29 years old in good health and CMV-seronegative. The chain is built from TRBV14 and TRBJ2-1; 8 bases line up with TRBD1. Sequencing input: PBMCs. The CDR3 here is CASSRRQGIHSSYNEQFF. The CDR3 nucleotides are TGTGCCAGCAGTCGGAGACAGGGGATTCATAGCTCCTACAATGAGCAGTTCTTC.